The 8 T cell receptor beta chains below were found in one sample sequenced in a study of T cell changes during pregnancy in multiple sclerosis. Only in-frame clones appear in the TCRdb table, and some are missing; sequencing was by immunoSEQ multiplex PCR. The sample includes about 120,000 clones, approximately 95% of them seen just once. The source material was peripheral blood, sampled before pregnancy. These receptors originate from a female donor with multiple sclerosis, enrolled in a pregnancy study.

This clone appeared once. V is TRBV27 and J is TRBJ1-1; 7 bases fit TRBD1. Germline CDR1 reads MNHEY; CDR2 reads SMNVEV (reference sequence). The CDR3 totals 17 residues. The V and J ends lost 3 bases and 4 bases, in that order; junction bases with no gene match: 14. The CDR3 loop reads CASSLLKTTGPGTEAFF. DNA of the CDR3: TGTGCCAGCAGTTTGCTCAAAACGACAGGGCCCGGCACTGAAGCTTTCTTT.

This sequence joins TRBV18 and TRBJ1-1, with D possibly matching TRBD1 (5 bases). V gave up 3 bases and J gave up 5 bases, with 16 bases separating them. The CDR3 totals 15 residues. Germline V CDR1 and CDR2: KGHSH, LQKENI. The CDR3 spells CASSPLQGSGTEAFF. The CDR3 DNA reads TGTGCCAGCTCACCTCTTCAGGGATCGGGTACTGAAGCTTTCTTT.

V and J are TRBV7-9 and TRBJ1-4, with TRBD1 identical over 10 bases. CDR3 length: 15 amino acids. Trimming cost V 3 bases and J 7 bases; bases outside gene matches: 5. Germline-derived CDR1 and CDR2 are SEHNR and FQNEAQ (reference sequence). In DNA form, the CDR3 reads TGTGCCAGCAGCTTCGACAGGGGGCTAGTTGAAAAACTGTTTTTT. Translated: CASSFDRGLVEKLFF.

V is TRBV7-8 and J is TRBJ1-1; perhaps TRBD1 as D (6 bases). Germline V CDR1 and CDR2: SGHVS, FQNEAQ. The CDR3 spans 16 residues. Trimming removed 5 bases from V and 1 base from J, with 17 bases in between. The DNA for the CDR3 is TGTGCCAGCAGCCCCAGGGACATACGACCGAACACTGAAGCTTTCTTT. Translated, it gives CASSPRDIRPNTEAFF.

V is TRBV28 and J is TRBJ1-4; D possibly corresponds to TRBD1 (5 bases). Trimming removed 6 bases at V and 8 bases at J, with 19 bases between. The CDR3 consists of 15 residues. Germline lookup yields CDR1 MDHEN and CDR2 SYDVKM. The CDR3 DNA is TGTGCCAGCAGGTACCGGGTCGGGAGGGACGAAAAACTGTTTTTT. Its protein is CASRYRVGRDEKLFF.

The V and J genes are TRBV14 and TRBJ2-3, with a weak D call TRBD2 (6 bases). Trimming removed 0 bases at V and 1 base at J, with 11 bases between. The CDR3 covers 16 residues. Germline-derived CDR1 and CDR2 are SGHDN and FVKESK. CDR3 region: CASSQDKGGGTDTQYF. The CDR3 DNA is TGTGCCAGCAGCCAAGATAAAGGCGGGGGCACAGATACGCAGTATTTT.

Concerning this clone itself: Other DNA variants within this sample encode the same CDR3. The chain links TRBV19 to TRBJ1-1, with unresolved D. V was shortened by 3 bases and J by 1 base, with 6 bases between the two germline ends. Germline V gene data show CDR1 as LNHDA and CDR2 as SQIVND (reference sequence). CDR3 length: 13 amino acids. This CDR3 is CASSISGNTEAFF. CDR3 DNA sequence: TGTGCCAGTAGTATTTCGGGGAACACTGAAGCTTTCTTT.

The genes are TRBV29-1 and TRBJ2-7, with 8 bases identical to TRBD1. From germline, CDR1 is SQVTM and CDR2 ANQGSEA. There are 12 residues in the CDR3. With 2 bases clipped from V and 5 bases from J, the junction kept 2 bases outside the gene matches. The CDR3 region has the DNA TGCAGCGTTGAACAGGGGGCCGACGAGCAGTACTTC. Its protein is CSVEQGADEQYF.